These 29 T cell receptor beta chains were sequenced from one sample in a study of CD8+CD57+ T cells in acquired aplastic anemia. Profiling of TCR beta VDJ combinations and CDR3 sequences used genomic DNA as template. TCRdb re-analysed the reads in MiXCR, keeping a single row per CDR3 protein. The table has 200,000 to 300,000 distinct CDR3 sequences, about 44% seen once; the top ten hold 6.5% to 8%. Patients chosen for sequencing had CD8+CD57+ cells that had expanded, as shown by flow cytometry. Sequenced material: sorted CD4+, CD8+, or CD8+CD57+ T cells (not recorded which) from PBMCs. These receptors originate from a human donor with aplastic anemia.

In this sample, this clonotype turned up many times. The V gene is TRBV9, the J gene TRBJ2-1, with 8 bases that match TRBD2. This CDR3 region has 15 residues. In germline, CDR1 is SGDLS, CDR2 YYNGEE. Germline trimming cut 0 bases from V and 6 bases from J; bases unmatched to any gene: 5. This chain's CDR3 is CASSVGAGVSNEQFF. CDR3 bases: TGTGCCAGCAGCGTAGGAGCGGGGGTTTCCAATGAGCAGTTCTTC.

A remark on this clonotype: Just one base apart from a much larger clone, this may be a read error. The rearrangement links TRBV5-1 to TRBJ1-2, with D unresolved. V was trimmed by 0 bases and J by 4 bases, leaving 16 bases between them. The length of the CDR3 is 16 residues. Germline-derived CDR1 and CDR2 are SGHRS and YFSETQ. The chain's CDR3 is CASSLATFVSVYGYTF. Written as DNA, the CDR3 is TGCGCCAGCAGCTTGGCCACTTTCGTCAGCGTCTATGGCTACACCTTC.

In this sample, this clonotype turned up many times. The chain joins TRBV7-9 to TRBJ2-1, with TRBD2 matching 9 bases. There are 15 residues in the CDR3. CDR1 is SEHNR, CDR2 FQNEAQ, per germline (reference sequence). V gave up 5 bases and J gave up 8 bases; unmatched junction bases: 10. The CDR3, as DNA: TGTGCCAGCAGCCCTGACGGACTAGCGCAGGATGAGCAGTTCTTC. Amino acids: CASSPDGLAQDEQFF.

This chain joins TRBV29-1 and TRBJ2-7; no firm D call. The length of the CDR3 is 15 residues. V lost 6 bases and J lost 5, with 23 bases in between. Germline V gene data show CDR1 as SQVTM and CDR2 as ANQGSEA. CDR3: CSVDQIGGAPDEQYF. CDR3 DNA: TGCAGCGTGGACCAGATTGGCGGCGCCCCAGACGAGCAGTACTTC.

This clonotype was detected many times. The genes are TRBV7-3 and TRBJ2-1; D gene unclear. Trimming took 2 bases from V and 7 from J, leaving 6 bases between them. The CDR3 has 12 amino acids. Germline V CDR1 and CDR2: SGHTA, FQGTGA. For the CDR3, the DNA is TGTGCCAGCAGCTTAGGAGAAAATGAGCAGTTCTTC. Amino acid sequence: CASSLGENEQFF.

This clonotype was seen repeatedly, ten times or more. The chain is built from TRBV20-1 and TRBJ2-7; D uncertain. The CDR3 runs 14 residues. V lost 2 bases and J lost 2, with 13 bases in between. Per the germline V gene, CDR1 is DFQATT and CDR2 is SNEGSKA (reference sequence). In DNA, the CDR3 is TGCAGTGCTAGATTTATTAAGAGGACCTACGAGCAGTACTTC. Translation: CSARFIKRTYEQYF.

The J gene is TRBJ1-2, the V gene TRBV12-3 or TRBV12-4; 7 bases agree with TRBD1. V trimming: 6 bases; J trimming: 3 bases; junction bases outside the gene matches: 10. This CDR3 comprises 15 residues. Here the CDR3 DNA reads TGTGCCAGCAGGCCGCCGGGACAGCCTTACTATGGCTACACCTTC. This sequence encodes CASRPPGQPYYGYTF.

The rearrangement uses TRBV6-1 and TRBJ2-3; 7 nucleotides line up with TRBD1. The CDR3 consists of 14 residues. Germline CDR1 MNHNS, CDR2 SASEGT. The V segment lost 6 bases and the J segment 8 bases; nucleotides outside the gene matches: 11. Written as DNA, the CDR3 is TGTGCCAGCAGAGGATCAGACAGGGTGGGTACGCAGTATTTT. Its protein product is CASRGSDRVGTQYF.

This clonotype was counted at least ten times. The CDR3 DNA reads TGTGCCAGCAGCGGGACAGGGGGAAACACAGATACGCAGTATTTT. Its translation is CASSGTGGNTDTQYF. The chain carries TRBV6-2 or TRBV6-3 and TRBJ2-3, with 11 bases lining up with TRBD1. CDR1 and CDR2 (germline): MNHEY, SVGEGT. The length of the CDR3 is 15 residues. Unmatched junction bases numbered 4, after V lost 6 bases and J lost 2 bases.

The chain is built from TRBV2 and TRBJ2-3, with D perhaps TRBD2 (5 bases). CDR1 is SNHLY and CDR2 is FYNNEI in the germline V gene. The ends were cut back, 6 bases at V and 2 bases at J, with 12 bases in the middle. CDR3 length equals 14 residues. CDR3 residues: CASRGPDFTDTQYF. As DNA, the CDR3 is TGTGCCAGCAGAGGTCCGGACTTCACAGATACGCAGTATTTT.

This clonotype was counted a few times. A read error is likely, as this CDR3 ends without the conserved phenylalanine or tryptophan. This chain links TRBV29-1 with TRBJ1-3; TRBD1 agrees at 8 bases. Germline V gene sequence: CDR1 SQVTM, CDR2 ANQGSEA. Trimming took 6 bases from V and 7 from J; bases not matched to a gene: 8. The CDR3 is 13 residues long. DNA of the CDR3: TGCAGCGTGGCTGACAGGGGAGGGAACACCATATATCTT. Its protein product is CSVADRGGNTIYL.

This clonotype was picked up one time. CDR3 sequence (DNA): TGTGCCAGCAGCGTAAACAGGGGGCGAGAGACCCAGTACTTC. It codes for CASSVNRGRETQYF. The chain uses TRBV7-2 and TRBJ2-5; TRBD1 agrees at 9 bases. V lost 5 bases and J lost 4; bases outside the gene matches: 5. This CDR3 region has 14 residues. Looked up from germline, CDR1 is SGHTA and CDR2 is FQGNSA.

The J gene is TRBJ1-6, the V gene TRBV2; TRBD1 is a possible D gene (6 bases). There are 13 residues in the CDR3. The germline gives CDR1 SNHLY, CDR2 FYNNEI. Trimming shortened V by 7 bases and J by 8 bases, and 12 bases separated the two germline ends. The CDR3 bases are TGTGCCAGCACGGCAGGGGTTGATTCACCCCTCCACTTT. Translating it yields CASTAGVDSPLHF.

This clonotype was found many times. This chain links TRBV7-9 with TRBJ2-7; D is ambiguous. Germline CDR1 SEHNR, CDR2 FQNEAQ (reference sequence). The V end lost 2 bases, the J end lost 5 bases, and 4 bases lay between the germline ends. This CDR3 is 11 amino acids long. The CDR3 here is CASSLIHEQYF. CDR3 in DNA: TGTGCCAGCAGCTTAATACACGAGCAGTACTTC.

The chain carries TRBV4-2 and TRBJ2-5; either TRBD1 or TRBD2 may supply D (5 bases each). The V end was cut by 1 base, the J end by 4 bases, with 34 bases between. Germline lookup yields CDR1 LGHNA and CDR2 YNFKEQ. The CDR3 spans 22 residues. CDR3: CASSQVLIRAGTYYLRGETQYF. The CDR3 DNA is TGTGCCAGCAGCCAAGTTTTAATCCGTGCCGGGACGTATTACTTACGGGGAGAGACCCAGTACTTC.

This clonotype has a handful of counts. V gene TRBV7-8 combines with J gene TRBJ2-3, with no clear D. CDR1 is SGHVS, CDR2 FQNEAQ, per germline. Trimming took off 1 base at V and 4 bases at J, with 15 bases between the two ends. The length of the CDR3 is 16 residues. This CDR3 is CASSLGARYAADTQYF. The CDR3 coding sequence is TGTGCCAGCAGCTTAGGGGCCAGATACGCCGCAGATACGCAGTATTTT.

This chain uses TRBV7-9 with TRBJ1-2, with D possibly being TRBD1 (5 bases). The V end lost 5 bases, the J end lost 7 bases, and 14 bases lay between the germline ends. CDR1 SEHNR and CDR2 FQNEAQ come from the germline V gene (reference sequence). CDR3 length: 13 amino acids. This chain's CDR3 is CASSPSSGGGYTF. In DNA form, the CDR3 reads TGTGCCAGCAGCCCATCTAGCGGGGGTGGCTACACCTTC.

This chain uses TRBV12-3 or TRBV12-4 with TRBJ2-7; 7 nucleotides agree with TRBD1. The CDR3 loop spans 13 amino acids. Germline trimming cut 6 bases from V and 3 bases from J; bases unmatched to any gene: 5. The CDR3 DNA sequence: TGTGCCAGCAGAGCAGGGACAGTCTACGAGCAGTACTTC. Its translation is CASRAGTVYEQYF.

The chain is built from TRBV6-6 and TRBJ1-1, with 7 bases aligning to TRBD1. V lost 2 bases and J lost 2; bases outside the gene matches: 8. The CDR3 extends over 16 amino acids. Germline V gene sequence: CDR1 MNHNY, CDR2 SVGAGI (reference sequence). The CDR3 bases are TGTGCCAGCAGTTACCCCAGGGGGGAAATCAACACTGAAGCTTTCTTT. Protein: CASSYPRGEINTEAFF.

Here the CDR3 DNA reads TGTGCCAGCAGCTGCTCGGTGGACAATGAGCAGTTCTTC. Its protein is CASSCSVDNEQFF. This rearrangement joins TRBV7-9 to TRBJ2-1; the D is unclear. Germline CDR1 reads SEHNR; CDR2 reads FQNEAQ (reference sequence). This CDR3 has 13 amino acids. Trimming removed 4 bases from V and 5 bases from J, with 9 bases in between.

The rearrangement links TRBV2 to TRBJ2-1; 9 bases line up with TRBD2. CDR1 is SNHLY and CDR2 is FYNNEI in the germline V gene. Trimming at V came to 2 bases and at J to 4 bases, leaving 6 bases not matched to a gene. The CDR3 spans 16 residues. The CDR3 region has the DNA TGTGCCAGCAGTGAACAGAGAACTAGCGGGTACAATGAGCAGTTCTTC. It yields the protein CASSEQRTSGYNEQFF.

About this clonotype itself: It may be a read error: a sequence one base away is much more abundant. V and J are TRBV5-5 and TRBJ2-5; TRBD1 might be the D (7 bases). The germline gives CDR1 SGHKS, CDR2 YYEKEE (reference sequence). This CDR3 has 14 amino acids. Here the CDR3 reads CASTLGGQQETQHF. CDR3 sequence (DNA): TGTGCCAGCACCCTCGGGGGACAGCAAGAGACCCAGCACTTC.

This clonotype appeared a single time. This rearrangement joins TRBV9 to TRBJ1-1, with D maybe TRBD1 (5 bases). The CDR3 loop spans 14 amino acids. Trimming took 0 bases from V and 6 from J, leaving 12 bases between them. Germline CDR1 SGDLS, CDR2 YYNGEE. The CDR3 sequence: CASSVASGGAEAFF. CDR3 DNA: TGTGCCAGCAGCGTAGCTAGCGGGGGGGCTGAAGCTTTCTTT.

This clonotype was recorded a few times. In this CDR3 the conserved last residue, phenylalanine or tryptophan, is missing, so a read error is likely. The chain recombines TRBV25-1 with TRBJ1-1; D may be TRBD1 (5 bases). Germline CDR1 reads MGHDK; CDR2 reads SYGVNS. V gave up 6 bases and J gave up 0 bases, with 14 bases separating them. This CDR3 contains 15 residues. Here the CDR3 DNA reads TGTGCCAGCAGCCAAGGTCGGGGCATGAACACTGAAGCTTTCCTT. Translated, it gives CASSQGRGMNTEAFL.

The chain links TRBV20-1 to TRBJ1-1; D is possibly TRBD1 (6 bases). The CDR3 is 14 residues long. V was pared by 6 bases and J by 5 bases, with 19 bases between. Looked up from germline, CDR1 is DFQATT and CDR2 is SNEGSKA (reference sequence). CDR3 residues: CSAAQGQLATEAFF. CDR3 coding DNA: TGCAGTGCAGCCCAAGGACAGTTAGCGACTGAAGCTTTCTTT.

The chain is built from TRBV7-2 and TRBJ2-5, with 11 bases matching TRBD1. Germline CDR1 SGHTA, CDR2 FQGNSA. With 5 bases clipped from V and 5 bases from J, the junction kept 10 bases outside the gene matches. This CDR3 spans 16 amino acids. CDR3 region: CASSLLPGTGGETQYF. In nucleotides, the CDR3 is TGTGCCAGCAGCCTACTCCCCGGGACAGGGGGGGAGACCCAGTACTTC.

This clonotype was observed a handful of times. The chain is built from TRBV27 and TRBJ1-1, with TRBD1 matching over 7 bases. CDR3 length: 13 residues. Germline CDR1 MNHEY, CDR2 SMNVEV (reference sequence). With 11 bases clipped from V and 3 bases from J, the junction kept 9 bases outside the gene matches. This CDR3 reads CAVRDSEYTEAFF. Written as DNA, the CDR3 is TGTGCCGTGAGGGACAGCGAATACACTGAAGCTTTCTTT.

The CDR3 DNA reads as TGTGCCAGCAGCCCCGAGGAGTCCTGGAACTACGAGCAGTACTTC. It yields the protein CASSPEESWNYEQYF. This chain joins TRBV14 and TRBJ2-7; D call uncertain. The CDR3 sequence is 15 residues long. The germline gives CDR1 SGHDN, CDR2 FVKESK. V lost 4 bases and J 3 bases, leaving 16 bases between the germline ends.

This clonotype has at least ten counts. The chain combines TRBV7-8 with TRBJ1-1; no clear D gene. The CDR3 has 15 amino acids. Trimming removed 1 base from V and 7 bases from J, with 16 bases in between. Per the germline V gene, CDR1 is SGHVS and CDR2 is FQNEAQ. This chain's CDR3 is CASSLGIQNNFEAFF. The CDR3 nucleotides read TGTGCCAGCAGCTTAGGGATACAGAATAACTTTGAAGCTTTCTTT.